This T cell receptor beta chain stems from a study of ipilimumab plus nivolumab after autologous stem cell transplantation (dated by TCRdb to about 2021). Study-level background: The median number of doses received by trial patients was 5 for ipilimumab and 8 for nivolumab. Primary refractory and relapsed disease were included in the DLBCL cohort, with 18-month progression-free survival of approximately 83% and 30%, respectively. Patients undergoing autologous transplant for high-risk diffuse large B cell lymphoma, mature T cell lymphoma, or multiple myeloma were enrolled in the trial. The intent-to-treat population of the trial consisted of 30 to 40 patients. What the research found in general, with its limitations: Combined checkpoint inhibition appeared tolerable as post-transplant consolidation, according to the authors' conclusion. Per the authors, a biologic rationale for further study of the post-transplant checkpoint inhibition approach was offered by T cell receptor repertoire, regulatory T cell phenotype and gut microbiota profiles.

The CDR3 runs 13 residues from the cysteine to the phenylalanine. Kept here is only the CDR3 DNA, which spans 39 bases and is read in frame from base 1. V is pared back by 1 base and J by 8 bases, with 12 bases lying between the germline termini. The germline V gene (reference sequence) supplies CDR1 GTSNPN and CDR2 SVGIG. Checkpoint therapy began 14 to 28 days after autologous transplant, with ipilimumab given at 1 mg/kg intravenously on day 1 of selected weeks. The nivolumab dose was 3 mg/kg intravenously, delivered on day 1 of weeks 1, 4, 7, 10, and every two weeks through week 26. This Phase Ib clinical trial tested ipilimumab plus nivolumab, a combined checkpoint inhibition, as consolidation after autologous stem cell transplantation. Comment on this clone: Its antigen is still unknown. Per-base qualities were not stored, and no clone one base away is much larger.

Receptors were amplified or captured by the immunoSEQ multiplex PCR assay. Sourced from immuneACCESS, this table was stored by TCRdb with only in-frame sequences that have V and J called. A share of the clones is absent; for the studies checked, an unresolved V gene accounts for under half, and the remainder has no known explanation. The sample has fewer than 30,000 clones on record, about 82% of them singletons. Jointly, the top ten make up roughly 5.6% of the sample. The specimen was PBMCs, collected in a trial of ipilimumab plus nivolumab as post-transplant consolidation. The chain was built from TRBV30 and TRBJ2-1; the best D guess is TRBD2, with 5 bases matching. This TCR derives from a male donor with diffuse large B-cell lymphoma. At the DNA level, the sequence is TGTGCCTGGAGTGGGCGGGTGGGAGATGAGCAGTTCTTC. Its amino acids are CAWSGRVGDEQFF. This CDR3, with the reference TRBV30 and TRBJ2-1 proteins standing in past its ends, gives the full variable domain SQTIHQWPATLVQPVGSPLSLECTVEGTSNPNLYWYRQAAGRGLQLLFYSVGIGQISSEVPQNLSASRPQDRQFILSSKKLLLSDSGFYLCAWSGRVGDEQFFGPGTRLTVL.